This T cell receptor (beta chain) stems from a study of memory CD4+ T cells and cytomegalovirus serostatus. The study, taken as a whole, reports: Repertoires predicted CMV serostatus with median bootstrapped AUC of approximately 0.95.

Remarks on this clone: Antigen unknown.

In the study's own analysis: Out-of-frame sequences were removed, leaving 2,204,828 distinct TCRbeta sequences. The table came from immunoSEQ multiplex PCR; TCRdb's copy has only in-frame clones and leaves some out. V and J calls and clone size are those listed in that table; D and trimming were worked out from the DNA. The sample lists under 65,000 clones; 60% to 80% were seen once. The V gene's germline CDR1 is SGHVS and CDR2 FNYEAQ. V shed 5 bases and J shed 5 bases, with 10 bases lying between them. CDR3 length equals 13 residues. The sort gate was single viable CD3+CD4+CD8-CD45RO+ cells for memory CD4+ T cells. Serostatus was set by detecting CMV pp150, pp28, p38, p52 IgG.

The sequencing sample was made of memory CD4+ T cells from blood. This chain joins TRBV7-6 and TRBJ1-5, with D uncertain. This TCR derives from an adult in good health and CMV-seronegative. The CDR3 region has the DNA TGTGCCAGCAGCCCTGGACTCGATCAGCCCCAGCATTTT. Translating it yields CASSPGLDQPQHF.